This entry describes one T cell receptor beta chain. This specimen includes other DNA sequences encoding the same CDR3. This sample was included in a study of T cell responses to AZD1222 COVID-19 vaccine. Only in-frame clones appear in the TCRdb table, and some are missing; sequencing was by immunoSEQ multiplex PCR. This table holds some 180,000 clones, under 95% found once. This TCR was sampled from an adult who received the AZD1222 COVID-19 vaccine. Sample: peripheral blood, taken 28 days after the second AZD1222 dose.

The CDR3 reads CASSYAGNTEAFF. Here the CDR3 DNA reads TGTGCCAGCAGTTACGCCGGGAACACTGAAGCTTTCTTT. This chain links TRBV6-5 with TRBJ1-1; D ambiguous. Looked up from germline, CDR1 is MNHEY and CDR2 is SVGAGI. Trimming took off 2 bases at V and 1 base at J, with 5 bases between the two ends. The CDR3 spans 13 residues.